Presented here are 29 T cell receptor beta chains from one specimen sequenced in a study of blood T cell repertoires in COVID-19. Measured with immunoSEQ multiplex PCR; TCRdb has only the in-frame clones, and not every one. Of just over 350,000 clones in the sample, less than 90% are singletons; the top ten hold about 3%. Input material: PBMCs or T cells enriched from blood (not recorded which). The receptors originated from a woman aged 25-40 years who had recovered from COVID-19.

This clone was counted between two and nine times. CDR3 loop: CASSDRVDSPLHF. The CDR3 DNA sequence: TGTGCCAGTAGTGACAGGGTTGATTCACCCCTCCACTTT. The rearrangement joins TRBV19 to TRBJ1-6, with 7 bases identical to TRBD1. This CDR3 has 13 residues. Germline V gives CDR1 LNHDA, CDR2 SQIVND (reference sequence). V dropped 5 bases and J dropped 8; count of bases not matched to a gene: 3.

The CDR3 loop reads CASSPGGGNQPQHF. CDR3 bases: TGTGCCAGCAGCCCAGGGGGCGGTAATCAGCCCCAGCATTTT. The rearrangement joins TRBV5-5 to TRBJ1-5; 8 bases line up with TRBD1. This CDR3 comprises 14 residues. J was trimmed by 4 bases and V by 4 bases; bases with no gene match: 4. CDR1 and CDR2 (germline): SGHKS, YYEKEE (reference sequence).

This clone appeared many times. The CDR3 nucleotides are TGTGCCAGCACTCTCGGACAGGGGCTATCCACGGGGGCTTTCTTT. Amino acids: CASTLGQGLSTGAFF. The rearrangement joins TRBV6-5 to TRBJ1-1, with 9 bases aligning to TRBD1. The J segment lost 11 bases and the V segment lost 7 bases, leaving 17 bases of the junction unmatched. This CDR3 has 15 residues. Looked up from germline, CDR1 is MNHEY and CDR2 is SVGAGI.

V usage is TRBV11-1 and J usage is TRBJ1-1; weak D call: TRBD1 (5 bases). Germline CDR1 reads SGHAT; CDR2 reads FQDESV (reference sequence). The CDR3 extends over 13 amino acids. V shed 3 bases and J shed 11 bases, with 16 bases lying between them. This CDR3 is CASSFTGASEAFF. The DNA of the CDR3 is TGTGCCAGCAGCTTTACTGGGGCCAGCGAGGCTTTCTTT. Based on the CDR3 plus reference TRBV11-1 and TRBJ1-1, the full variable domain is EAEVAQSPRYKITEKSQAVAFWCDPISGHATLYWYRQILGQGPELLVQFQDESVVDDSQLPKDRFSAERLKGVDSTLKIQPAELGDSAMYLCASSFTGASEAFFGQGTRLTVV.

The genes are TRBV24-1 and TRBJ2-1; TRBD2 matches at 10 bases. This CDR3 has 14 amino acids. Germline V gene data show CDR1 as KGHDR and CDR2 as SFDVKD. V trimming: 5 bases; J trimming: 8 bases; junction bases outside the gene matches: 5. The CDR3 DNA reads as TGTGCCACCAGTGCAAGCGGGAGGGGCCATGAGCAGTTCTTC. Protein sequence: CATSASGRGHEQFF.

CDR3 nucleotide sequence: TGTGCCAGCAGCTTACCCCCGGGCACTGAAGCTTTCTTT. Translated: CASSLPPGTEAFF. The J gene is TRBJ1-1, the V gene TRBV13; D is unresolved. CDR3 length: 13 residues. V lost 2 bases and J 4 bases, leaving 8 bases between the germline ends. Germline lookup yields CDR1 PRHDT and CDR2 FYEKMQ (reference sequence).

J is TRBJ1-2 and V is TRBV28; D is unclear. The germline CDR1 and CDR2 sequences are MDHEN and SYDVKM. V was clipped by 3 bases and J by 8 bases, with 13 bases between them. The CDR3 runs to 13 residues. CDR3 nucleotides: TGTGCCAGCAGTTTTGTTAGCGCCAGGGGCTACACCTTC. As protein: CASSFVSARGYTF.

The sample holds one count of this clone. The chain links TRBV2 to TRBJ2-1; 10 bases are a match to TRBD2. The ends lost 6 bases at V and 0 bases at J; junction bases unmatched: 5. CDR3 length: 16 amino acids. CDR1 SNHLY and CDR2 FYNNEI come from the germline V gene. The CDR3: CASRELAGDSYNEQFF. The CDR3 DNA reads as TGTGCCAGCAGGGAGCTAGCGGGGGACTCCTACAATGAGCAGTTCTTC.

The rearrangement joins TRBV6-5 to TRBJ2-1; 9 nucleotides match TRBD1. This CDR3 has 13 residues. Germline CDR1 is MNHEY and CDR2 is SVGAGI. J was trimmed by 10 bases and V by 5 bases; bases with no gene match: 6. DNA of the CDR3: TGTGCCAGCAGTAAAATAGGGACAGGGGAGCAGTTCTTC. Encoded protein: CASSKIGTGEQFF.

The V call is TRBV29-1, the J call TRBJ1-1; D unclear. Germline CDR1 is SQVTM and CDR2 is ANQGSEA. CDR3 size: 11 residues. The V and J ends lost 3 bases and 4 bases respectively, with 6 bases between them. CDR3 sequence (DNA): TGCAGCGTTGACCGGGGCACTGAAGCTTTCTTT. It codes for CSVDRGTEAFF.

The J gene is TRBJ1-1, the V gene TRBV7-3; D gene ambiguous. The CDR3 consists of 14 residues. In germline, CDR1 is SGHTA, CDR2 FQGTGA. V gave up 2 bases and J gave up 4 bases, with 11 bases separating them. The CDR3 spells CASSLGSVGTEAFF. The CDR3 region has the DNA TGTGCCAGCAGCTTAGGGAGTGTTGGCACTGAAGCTTTCTTT. Supplemented by reference TRBV7-3 and TRBJ1-1, the full variable domain reads GAGVSQTPSNKVTEKGKYVELRCDPISGHTALYWYRQSLGQGPEFLIYFQGTGAADDSGLPNDRFFAVRPEGSVSTLKIQRTERGDSAVYLCASSLGSVGTEAFFGQGTRLTVV.

The chain uses TRBV3-1 (or the pseudogene TRBV3-2) and TRBJ2-3, with 12 positions matching TRBD2. The junction had 10 bases not matched to a gene; V was cut back by 1 base and J by 2 bases. The CDR3 totals 19 residues. CDR1 is LGHDT, CDR2 YNNKEL, per germline (reference sequence). Here the CDR3 reads CASSQVLLAGGPNTDTQYF. For the CDR3, the DNA is TGTGCCAGCAGCCAAGTTTTGCTAGCGGGGGGGCCAAACACAGATACGCAGTATTTT.

This chain connects TRBV7-9 to TRBJ1-1; 8 nucleotides align to TRBD1. The CDR3 covers 16 residues. With V trimmed by 1 base and J by 7 bases, 11 bases remained unmatched. CDR1 and CDR2 (germline): SEHNR, FQNEAQ (reference sequence). In DNA form, the CDR3 reads TGTGCCAGCAGCTTAGGGTCCGGACAGGGAGACAGTGAAGCTTTCTTT. Its translation: CASSLGSGQGDSEAFF.

This chain connects TRBV2 to TRBJ1-2; D unclear. Between the trimmed V and J ends, which lost 5 bases and 6 bases, there was a span of 13 bases. In germline, CDR1 is SNHLY, CDR2 FYNNEI. There are 13 residues in the CDR3. The CDR3 here is CASSLQGEDGYTF. The CDR3 nucleotides read TGTGCCAGCAGTTTACAAGGAGAAGATGGCTACACCTTC.

The V and J genes are TRBV29-1 and TRBJ2-3, with TRBD2 matching 12 bases. V trimming: 1 base; J trimming: 4 bases; junction bases outside the gene matches: 3. The CDR3 has 15 amino acids. CDR1 and CDR2 (germline): SQVTM, ANQGSEA. CDR3 sequence: CSVEVLAGGADTQYF. The DNA of the CDR3 is TGCAGCGTTGAAGTCCTAGCGGGAGGGGCAGATACGCAGTATTTT.

The chain recombines TRBV19 with TRBJ1-2, with D hard to call. The ends were cut back, 8 bases at V and 3 bases at J, with 7 bases in the middle. The CDR3 spans 11 residues. Germline loops: CDR1 LNHDA, CDR2 SQIVND (reference sequence). CDR3 amino acids: CASFEDYGYTF. CDR3 sequence (DNA): TGTGCCAGTTTCGAGGACTATGGCTACACCTTC.

Notes on this clone: An end of the junction does not agree with germline; a read error may underlie this. The chain carries TRBV7-7 and TRBJ2-3, with a possible D match to TRBD2 (6 bases). The germline gives CDR1 SSHAT, CDR2 FNYEAQ (reference sequence). CDR3 length: 16 residues. The CDR3 DNA is TGTGCTAGCAGCTTGACGGCGGGGCTTAGCACAGATACGCAGTATTTT. Encoded protein: CASSLTAGLSTDTQYF.

This clone has just one count. V is TRBV11-3 and J is TRBJ2-7; a weak D match, TRBD1 (6 bases). The CDR3 sequence is 13 residues long. CDR1 is SGHNT and CDR2 is YENEEA in the germline V gene. V lost 6 bases and J lost 3, with 12 bases in between. CDR3 region: CASSHRESYEQYF. The CDR3 DNA reads TGTGCCAGCAGTCACAGGGAGAGCTACGAGCAGTACTTC.

The V and J genes are TRBV19 and TRBJ1-1; a possible D gene is TRBD1 (6 bases). Germline V gene sequence: CDR1 LNHDA, CDR2 SQIVND (reference sequence). The CDR3 consists of 14 residues. V shed 7 bases and J shed 0 bases, with 12 bases lying between them. The CDR3 nucleotides read TGTGCCAGTACCAACAGGGCTCTGAACACTGAAGCTTTCTTT. Translation gives CASTNRALNTEAFF.

This sequence joins TRBV19 and TRBJ2-2; 15 bases fit TRBD2. The CDR3 loop spans 18 amino acids. Germline V CDR1 and CDR2: LNHDA, SQIVND (reference sequence). The V gene end was trimmed by 11 bases and the J gene end by 6 bases; junction bases not matched to a gene: 16. The CDR3: CASKGPGLAGGPSGELFF. The CDR3 nucleotides are TGTGCCTCAAAGGGTCCTGGACTAGCGGGAGGGCCCTCCGGGGAGCTGTTTTTT.

The V gene is TRBV5-6, the J gene TRBJ1-1; maybe TRBD1 (6 bases). There are 17 residues in the CDR3. In germline, CDR1 is SGHDT, CDR2 YYEEEE. V was pared by 4 bases and J by 2 bases, with 21 bases between. The CDR3 loop reads CASSPILTGTSNTEAFF. The DNA of the CDR3 is TGTGCCAGCAGCCCGATACTGACCGGGACATCCAACACTGAAGCTTTCTTT.

This rearrangement joins TRBV14 to TRBJ2-1; 7 positions agree with TRBD2. V lost 2 bases to trimming and J lost 9 bases; unmatched junction nucleotides: 10. Looked up from germline, CDR1 is SGHDN and CDR2 is FVKESK. The CDR3 covers 15 residues. The DNA of the CDR3 is TGTGCCAGCAGCCAATTCGCGGGAGCCTTACCTGAGCAGTTCTTC. This translates into CASSQFAGALPEQFF.

V and J are TRBV14 and TRBJ1-1; 7 nucleotides agree with TRBD1. CDR1 is SGHDN and CDR2 is FVKESK in the germline V gene. This CDR3 is built from 14 residues. The V and J ends lost 4 bases and 4 bases, in that order; junction bases with no gene match: 6. CDR3 in amino acids: CASSRYRGSTEAFF. The DNA for the CDR3 is TGTGCCAGCAGCCGGTACAGGGGAAGCACTGAAGCTTTCTTT.

This clone was seen just once. The chain carries TRBV9 and TRBJ1-2, with D tentatively TRBD1 (5 bases). Looked up from germline, CDR1 is SGDLS and CDR2 is YYNGEE. The CDR3 sequence is 18 residues long. The ends were cut back, 0 bases at V and 3 bases at J, with 21 bases in the middle. The CDR3 DNA follows: TGTGCCAGCAGCGTAGAGAAAGGCGTGAAGGGAGGGGACTATGGCTACACCTTC. Its protein is CASSVEKGVKGGDYGYTF.

For this clone: The germline gene is not matched at one end of the junction; a read error may be the cause. The rearrangement links TRBV2 to TRBJ2-5; 10 nucleotides match TRBD1. Germline assignment: CDR1 SNHLY and CDR2 FYNNEI. The CDR3 sequence is 13 residues long. The DNA for the CDR3 is TGTGCCAGCAGTGAAGCCGGGACAGGGGATCGGCACTTC. Its translation is CASSEAGTGDRHF.

The CDR3 DNA reads TGCGCCAGCGGGGGCGGGGAGACCCAGTACTTC. Amino acid sequence: CASGGGETQYF. V is TRBV5-1 and J is TRBJ2-5; weak D call: TRBD1 (6 bases). CDR1 is SGHRS, CDR2 YFSETQ, per germline. The CDR3 runs 11 residues. The ends were cut back, 7 bases at V and 5 bases at J, with 9 bases in the middle.

The chain recombines TRBV6-5 with TRBJ2-1, with D possibly matching TRBD2 (6 bases). Trimming left V 7 bases short and J 2 bases short, with 15 bases between. Germline V CDR1 and CDR2: MNHEY, SVGAGI. CDR3 length: 15 residues. CDR3 amino acids: CASTLGREPYNEQFF. CDR3 bases: TGTGCCAGCACGTTAGGACGGGAGCCCTACAATGAGCAGTTCTTC.

This clone appeared a single time. CDR3 amino acids: CASSASGTYEQYF. The CDR3 region has the DNA TGTGCCAGCAGCGCAAGCGGAACCTACGAGCAGTACTTC. The chain is built from TRBV7-8 and TRBJ2-7, with D possibly matching TRBD2 (5 bases). V lost 5 bases and J 2 bases, leaving 10 bases between the germline ends. Germline V gene data show CDR1 as SGHVS and CDR2 as FQNEAQ. The CDR3 length is 13 residues.

This clone has a handful of counts. The gene calls are TRBV3-1 (or the pseudogene TRBV3-2) and TRBJ1-4, with TRBD1 as a possible D gene (5 bases). Per the germline V gene, CDR1 is LGHDT and CDR2 is YNNKEL (reference sequence). Trimming took 1 base from V and 8 from J, leaving 8 bases between them. This CDR3 is built from 13 residues. This CDR3 is CASSQGGGEKLFF. The DNA for the CDR3 is TGTGCCAGCAGCCAAGGCGGGGGAGAAAAACTGTTTTTT.